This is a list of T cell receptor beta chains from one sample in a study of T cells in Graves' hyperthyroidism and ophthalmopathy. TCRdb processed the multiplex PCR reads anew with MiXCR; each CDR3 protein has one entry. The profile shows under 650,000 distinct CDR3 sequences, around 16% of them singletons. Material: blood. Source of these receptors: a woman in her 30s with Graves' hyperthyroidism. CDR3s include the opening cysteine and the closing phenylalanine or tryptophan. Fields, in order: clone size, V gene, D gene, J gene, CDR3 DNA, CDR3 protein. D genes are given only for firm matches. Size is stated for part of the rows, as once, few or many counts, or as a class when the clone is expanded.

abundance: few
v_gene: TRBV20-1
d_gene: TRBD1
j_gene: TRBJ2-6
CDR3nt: TGCAGTGCACAGGTTAACGGACAGGGTATACGTGCCAACGTCCTGACTTTC
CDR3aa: CSAQVNGQGIRANVLTF

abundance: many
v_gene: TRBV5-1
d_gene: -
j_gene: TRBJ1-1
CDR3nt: TGCGCCAGCAGTACGGACAGCCTCGGAGGTGAAGCTTTCTTT
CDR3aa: CASSTDSLGGEAFF

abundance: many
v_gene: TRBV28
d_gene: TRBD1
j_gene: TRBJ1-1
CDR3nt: TGTGCCAGCAGGCCGGGACAGATGAACACTGAAGCTTTCTTT
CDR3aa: CASRPGQMNTEAFF

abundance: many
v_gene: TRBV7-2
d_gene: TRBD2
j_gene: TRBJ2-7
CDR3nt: TGTGCCAGCAGCTTAGGTTGGGCTAGCGGGAGGAGCGAGCAGTACTTC
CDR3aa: CASSLGWASGRSEQYF

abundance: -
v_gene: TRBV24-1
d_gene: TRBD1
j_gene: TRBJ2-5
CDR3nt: TGTGCCACCAGTCAAACCGGGACAGGGGGGGAAGAGACCCAGTACTTC
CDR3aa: CATSQTGTGGEETQYF

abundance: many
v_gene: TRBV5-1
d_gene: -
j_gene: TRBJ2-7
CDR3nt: TGCGCCAGCAGCTTCTCCGGGACCTACTACGAGCAGTACTTC
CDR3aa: CASSFSGTYYEQYF

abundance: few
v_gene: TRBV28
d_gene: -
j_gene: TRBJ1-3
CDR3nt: TGTGCCAGCAGAACCACAGGTCCCCCCTTATTCTCTGGAAACACCATATATTTT
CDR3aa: CASRTTGPPLFSGNTIYF

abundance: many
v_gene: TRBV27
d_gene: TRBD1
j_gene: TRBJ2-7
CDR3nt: TGTGCCAGCAGTTACAGTGGACAGGGCTACGAGCAGTACTTC
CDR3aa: CASSYSGQGYEQYF

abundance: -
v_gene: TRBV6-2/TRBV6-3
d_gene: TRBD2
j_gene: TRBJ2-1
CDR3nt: TGTGCCAGCAGTTACTCAGCTAGCGGGTCCTTCTACAATGAGCAGTTCTTC
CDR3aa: CASSYSASGSFYNEQFF

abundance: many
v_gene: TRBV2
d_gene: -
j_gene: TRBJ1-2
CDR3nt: TGTGCCAGCCAAAAGAATGGGGGTACTGGCTACACCTTC
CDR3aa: CASQKNGGTGYTF

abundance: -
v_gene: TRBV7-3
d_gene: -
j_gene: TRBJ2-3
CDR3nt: TGTGTCAGCAGCTCACGAGTAGGGGGCACAGATACGCAGTATTTT
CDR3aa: CVSSSRVGGTDTQYF

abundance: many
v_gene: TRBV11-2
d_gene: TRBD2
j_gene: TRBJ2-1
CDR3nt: TGTGCCAGCAGCCCGACCGGGACTAGCGTTAATGGGCAGTTCTTC
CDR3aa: CASSPTGTSVNGQFF

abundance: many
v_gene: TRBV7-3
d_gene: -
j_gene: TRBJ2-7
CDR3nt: TGTGCCAGCAGCTCGTCGGGGGCGGACGAGCAGTACTTC
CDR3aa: CASSSSGADEQYF

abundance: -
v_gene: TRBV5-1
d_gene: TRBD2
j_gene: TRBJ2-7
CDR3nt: TGCGCCAGCAGTCCTGGACTAGCGGGAGTATCCCCCTACGAGCAGTACTTC
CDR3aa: CASSPGLAGVSPYEQYF

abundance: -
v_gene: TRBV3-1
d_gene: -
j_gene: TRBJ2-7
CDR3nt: TGTGCCAGCAGCCTTCGGGGGGCGAGGGACGAGCAGTACTTC
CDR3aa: CASSLRGARDEQYF

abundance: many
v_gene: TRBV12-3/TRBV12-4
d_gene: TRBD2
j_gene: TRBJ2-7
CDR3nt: TGTGCCAGCAGTTTAAGTGGGGGGGATTGGCGGAGCTACGAGCAGTACTTC
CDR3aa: CASSLSGGDWRSYEQYF

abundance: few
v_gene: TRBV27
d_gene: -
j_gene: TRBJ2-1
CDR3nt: TGTGCCAGCAGTTTTAGGGAGAGGGACTCCCCGTACAATGAGCTGTTCTTC
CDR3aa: CASSFRERDSPYNELFF

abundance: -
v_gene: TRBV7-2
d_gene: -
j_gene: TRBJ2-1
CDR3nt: TGCGCCAGCAACCTCGGGCAGAACTCCTACAATGAGCAGTTCTTC
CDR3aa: CASNLGQNSYNEQFF

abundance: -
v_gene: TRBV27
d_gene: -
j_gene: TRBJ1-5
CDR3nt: TGTGCCAGCAGTTTATTCAACAGTTCCCGTCAGCCCCAGCATTTT
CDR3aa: CASSLFNSSRQPQHF

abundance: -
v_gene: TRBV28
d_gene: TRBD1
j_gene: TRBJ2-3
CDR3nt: TGTGCCAGCAGTTTCGAGACAGGGGCGAAAGTCACAGATACACAGTATTTT
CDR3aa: CASSFETGAKVTDTQYF

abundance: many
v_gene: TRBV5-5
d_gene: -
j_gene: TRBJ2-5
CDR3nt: TGTGCCAGCACCGAAGATGTACAAGAGACCCAGTACTTC
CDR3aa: CASTEDVQETQYF

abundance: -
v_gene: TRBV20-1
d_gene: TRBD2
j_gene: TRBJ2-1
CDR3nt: TGCAGTGCTAGAGATTACCGGACTAGCGGGAGGGCCGACCATGAGCAGTTCTTC
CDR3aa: CSARDYRTSGRADHEQFF

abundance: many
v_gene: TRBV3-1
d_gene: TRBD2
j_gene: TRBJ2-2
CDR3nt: TGTGCCAGCAGCCAAGATAGGGCTAGCGGGAGAACCGGGGAGCTGTTTTTT
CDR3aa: CASSQDRASGRTGELFF

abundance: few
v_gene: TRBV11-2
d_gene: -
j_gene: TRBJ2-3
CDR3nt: TGCGCCAGCAGCCAAGAGAGACGGAGTGCTAGCACAGATACGCAGTATTTT
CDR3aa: CASSQERRSASTDTQYF

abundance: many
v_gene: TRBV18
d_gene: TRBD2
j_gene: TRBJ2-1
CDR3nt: TGTGCCAGCTTACTAGCGGAGAACAATGAGCAGTTCTTC
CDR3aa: CASLLAENNEQFF

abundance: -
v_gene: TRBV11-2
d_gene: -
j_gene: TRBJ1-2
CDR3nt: TGTGCCAGCAGCTTACTTCTGACGACAGGCTCTTATGGCTACACCTTC
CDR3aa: CASSLLLTTGSYGYTF

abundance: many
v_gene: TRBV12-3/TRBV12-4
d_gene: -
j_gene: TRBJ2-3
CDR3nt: TGTGCCAGCAGTTTAAACAGGGTCACAGATACGCAGTATTTT
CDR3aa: CASSLNRVTDTQYF

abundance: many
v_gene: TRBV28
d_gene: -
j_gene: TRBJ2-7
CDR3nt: TGTGCCACCTTCAACCCGGCTTACGAGCAGTACTTC
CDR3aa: CATFNPAYEQYF

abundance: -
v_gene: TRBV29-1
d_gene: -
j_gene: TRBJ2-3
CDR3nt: TGCAGCGTTCCGGGCGGGAACACAGATACGCAGTATTTT
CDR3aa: CSVPGGNTDTQYF

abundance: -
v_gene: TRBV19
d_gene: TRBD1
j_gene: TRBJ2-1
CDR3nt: TGTGCCAGTAGCCCCCGACAGGGTCTGAGCAATGAGCAGTTCTTC
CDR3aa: CASSPRQGLSNEQFF

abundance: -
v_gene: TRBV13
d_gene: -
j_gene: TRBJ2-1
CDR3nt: TGTGCCAGCAGCTTAGTCATAGGCTCCTACGAGCAGTTCTTC
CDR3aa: CASSLVIGSYEQFF

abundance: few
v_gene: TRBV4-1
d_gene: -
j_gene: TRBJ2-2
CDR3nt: TGCGCCAGCAGCCAAGGAGTTACTCGTTCCGGGAACACCGGGGAGCTGTTTTTT
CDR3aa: CASSQGVTRSGNTGELFF

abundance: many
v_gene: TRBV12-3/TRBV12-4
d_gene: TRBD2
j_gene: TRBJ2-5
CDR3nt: TGTGCCAGCAGTTTCAGCGGGATTCAAGAGACCCAGTACTTC
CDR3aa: CASSFSGIQETQYF

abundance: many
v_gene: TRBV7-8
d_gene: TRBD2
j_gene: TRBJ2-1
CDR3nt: TGTGCCAGCAAGCGGGAGTACAATATCAATGAGCAGTTCTTC
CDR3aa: CASKREYNINEQFF

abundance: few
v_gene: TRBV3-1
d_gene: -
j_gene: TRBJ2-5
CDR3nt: TGTGCCAGCAGCCAAGGGACACAAGGAGAGACCCAGTACTTC
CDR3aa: CASSQGTQGETQYF

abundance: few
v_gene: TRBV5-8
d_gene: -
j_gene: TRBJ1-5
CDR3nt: TGTGCCAGCAGCTTGGCTTCTCAGGTTTCCAATCAGCCCCAGCATTTT
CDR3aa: CASSLASQVSNQPQHF

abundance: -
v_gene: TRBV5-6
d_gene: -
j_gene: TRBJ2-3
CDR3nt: TGTGCCAGCAGCTTACAAAATACGCAGTATTTT
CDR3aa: CASSLQNTQYF

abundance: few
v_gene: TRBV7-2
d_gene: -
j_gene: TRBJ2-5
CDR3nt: TGTGCCAGCAGCGTAGACCCGCAAGAGACCCAGTACTTC
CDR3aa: CASSVDPQETQYF

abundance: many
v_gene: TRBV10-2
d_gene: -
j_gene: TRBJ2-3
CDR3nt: TGCGCCAGCAGGGACCCTGGGGGGAGTGGTGATACGCAGTATTTT
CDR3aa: CASRDPGGSGDTQYF

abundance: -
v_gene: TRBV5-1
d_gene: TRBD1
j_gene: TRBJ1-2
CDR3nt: TGCGCCAGCAGTACCGGGACAGGGGGCAGTAACTATGGCTACACCTTC
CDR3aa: CASSTGTGGSNYGYTF

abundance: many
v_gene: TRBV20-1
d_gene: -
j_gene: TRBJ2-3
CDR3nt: TGCAGTGCTCGTAGTGGAGGGATCGGGCAAGATACGCAGTATTTT
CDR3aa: CSARSGGIGQDTQYF

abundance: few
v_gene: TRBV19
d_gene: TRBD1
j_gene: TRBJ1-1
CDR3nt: TGTGCCAGTACCGACAGGGTTACTGAAGCTTTCTTT
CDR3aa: CASTDRVTEAFF

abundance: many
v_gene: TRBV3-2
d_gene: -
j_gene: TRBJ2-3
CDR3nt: TGTGCCAGCAGCCCTCCTAGTGCAGATACGCAGTATTTT
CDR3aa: CASSPPSADTQYF

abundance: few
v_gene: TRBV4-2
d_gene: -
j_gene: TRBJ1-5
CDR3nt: TGTGCCAGCAGCAGCCCGGGCAATCAGCCCCAGCATTTT
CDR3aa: CASSSPGNQPQHF

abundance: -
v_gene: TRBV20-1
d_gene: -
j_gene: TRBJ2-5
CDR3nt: TGCAGTGCTAGTCGAGGGGATGAAGAGACCCAGTACTTC
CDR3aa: CSASRGDEETQYF

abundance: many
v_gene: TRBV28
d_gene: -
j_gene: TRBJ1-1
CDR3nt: TGTGCCAGCAGTTTATACCGCAGCGGGGCCCGGACTGAAGCTTTCTTT
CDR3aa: CASSLYRSGARTEAFF

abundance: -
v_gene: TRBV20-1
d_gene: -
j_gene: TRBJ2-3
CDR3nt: TGCAGTGCAACGGACAGCCGAAACACAGATACGCAGTATTTT
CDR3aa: CSATDSRNTDTQYF

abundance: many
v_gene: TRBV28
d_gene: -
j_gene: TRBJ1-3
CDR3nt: TGTGCCAGCAGTTTAACTGCTTCGGGGGCTGGAAACACCATATATTTT
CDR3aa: CASSLTASGAGNTIYF

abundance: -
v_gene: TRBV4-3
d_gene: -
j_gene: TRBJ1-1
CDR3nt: TGCGCCAGCAGCCAAAAACAGGGTGGCACTGAAGCTTTCTTT
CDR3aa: CASSQKQGGTEAFF

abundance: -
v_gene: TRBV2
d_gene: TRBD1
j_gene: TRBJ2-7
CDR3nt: TGTGCCAGCATTGGACAGGGTAACGAGCAGTACTTC
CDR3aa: CASIGQGNEQYF

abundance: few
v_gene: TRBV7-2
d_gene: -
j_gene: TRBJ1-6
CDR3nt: TGTGCCAGCAGCGATCGACCGGGGGGATCGAATTCACCCCTCCACTTT
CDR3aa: CASSDRPGGSNSPLHF

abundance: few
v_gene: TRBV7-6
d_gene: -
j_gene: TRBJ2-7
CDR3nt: TGTGCCAGCAGCCGCCGTTTCGGACTCCACGAGCAGTACTTC
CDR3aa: CASSRRFGLHEQYF

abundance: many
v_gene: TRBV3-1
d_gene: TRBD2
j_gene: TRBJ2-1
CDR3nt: TGTGCCAGCAGCCCGAGTCTAGCGGGAGTTTATGAGCAGTTCTTC
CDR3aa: CASSPSLAGVYEQFF

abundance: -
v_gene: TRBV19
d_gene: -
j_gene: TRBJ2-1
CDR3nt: TGTGCCACCTCTTGGGGCTTGGGGAATGAGCAGTTCTTC
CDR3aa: CATSWGLGNEQFF